This T cell receptor (beta chain) stems from a study of technical replicates of blood from several donors. This clone was counted once. The assay was immunoSEQ multiplex PCR, and TCRdb's table has in-frame clones only and misses some. The table shows about 76,000 clones, with approximately 96% occurring only once. Germline V CDR1 and CDR2: SGHTA, FQGNSA. The length of the CDR3 is 16 residues. After removal of 1 base from V and 8 bases from J, the junction contained 11 bases not matched to a gene. The source material was T cells isolated from PBMCs. This chain links TRBV7-2 with TRBJ2-3; 8 bases align to TRBD2. The sequence came from a human donor in good health. The CDR3 DNA reads TGTGCCAGCAGCTTAGGGGTGACTAGCGACCGAGGTACGCAGTATTTT. Its protein is CASSLGVTSDRGTQYF.